The clone carrying this T cell receptor (beta chain) is classed as medium-sized. The antigen is undetermined. The sample belongs to a study of tumor-infiltrating lymphocytes in primary liver carcinoma. Priming with a constant-region primer yielded TCR beta cDNA from approximately 500 ng total RNA. Three rounds of nested multiplex PCR with slightly modified ARM-PCR produced TCR beta libraries. The first two PCR rounds used TRBV1-TRBV30 primers with a Cbeta primer, roughly 10 cycles each. TCRdb reprocessed the multiplex PCR reads via MiXCR and lists one record per CDR3 protein. The data show 95,000 to 100,000 distinct CDR3 sequences, about 70% seen once. CDR1 and CDR2 from the germline V gene are SGHAT and FQNNGV. The CDR3 has 14 residues. V dropped 5 bases and J dropped 0 bases, with 11 bases sitting between them. The study, taken as a whole, reports: Tumor-adjacent and tumor-blood pairs overlapped less than tumor region pairs did.

Total RNA and DNA came together from 20-30 mg of bulk tissue without cell sorting. The TCR was taken from a woman aged 55-70 years with primary liver carcinoma and hepatitis B virus infection. The chain links TRBV11-2 to TRBJ2-7; D call uncertain. The sample consisted of liver tumor tissue from sampling region 2. Subset indicated: tumor region T2, inferior pole. The CDR3 is CASSPGRTSYEQYF. CDR3 in DNA: TGTGCCAGCAGCCCCGGGCGTACCTCCTACGAGCAGTACTTC.